This T cell receptor beta chain derives from a study of cytomegalovirus exposure and HLA in healthy donors. For the study at large: The early release's HLA-typed donors yielded 78 million or so unique TCRs. Whole-study results and caveats: TCR sequences were mostly rare, though some public TCRs occurred in many donors. The CMV antigen specificity of a few CMV-associated chains was confirmed through in vitro analysis. Presence/absence analyses took donor sequencing depth as roughly uniform.

With regard to this clone: Its antigen remains unidentified.

The CDR3 contains 15 residues. The germline V gene has CDR1 MNHEY and CDR2 SVGAGI. Trimming cost V 4 bases and J 7 bases; bases outside gene matches: 9. The PCR had 60 Vbeta and 13 Jbeta primers. Some clones are missing from TCRdb's copy, which holds only in-frame ones; the method was immunoSEQ multiplex PCR. The profile shows nearly 110,000 clones, about 70% of them singletons. The rearrangement uses TRBV6-5 and TRBJ1-4; 7 bases are shared with TRBD1. This TCR was sampled from a boy between 10 and 17 years old in good health and CMV-seronegative. Material: PBMCs. CDR3 sequence (DNA): TGTGCCAGCAGTTCCCTTAGGGGGCGTGTTGAAAAACTGTTTTTT. As protein: CASSSLRGRVEKLFF.